This T cell receptor beta chain was identified during a study of T cell repertoires in cytomegalovirus infection. Study-wide background: It was the public TCR beta signatures that indicated both CMV infection and matching HLA type.

Deletions cut 4 bases from V and 2 bases from J, with 0 bases between. Germline V lookup: CDR1 SGHTA, CDR2 FQGNSA. CDR3 length: 12 residues. This clonotype was seen ten or more times. Its antigen is not known. Study observations and caveats: HLA-C-restricted CMV-specific TCR beta clonotypes prevailed in the ex vivo response. Carriers of CMV plus the relevant HLA were identified by cumulative public TCR beta family frequency.

TCRdb reprocessed the reads with MiXCR, giving one entry per CDR3 protein. In the table there are about 400,000 distinct CDR3 sequences, 18% of which are singletons. The rearrangement links TRBV7-2 to TRBJ2-6; D is uncertain. Sequencing was done on a sample of PBMCs. The receptor comes from a human donor in good health (CMV status not recorded). Some clones in this sample may be carry-over from other donors' samples. The CDR3 loop reads CASSSGANVLTF. In DNA, the CDR3 is TGTGCCAGCAGCTCTGGGGCCAACGTCCTGACTTTC.